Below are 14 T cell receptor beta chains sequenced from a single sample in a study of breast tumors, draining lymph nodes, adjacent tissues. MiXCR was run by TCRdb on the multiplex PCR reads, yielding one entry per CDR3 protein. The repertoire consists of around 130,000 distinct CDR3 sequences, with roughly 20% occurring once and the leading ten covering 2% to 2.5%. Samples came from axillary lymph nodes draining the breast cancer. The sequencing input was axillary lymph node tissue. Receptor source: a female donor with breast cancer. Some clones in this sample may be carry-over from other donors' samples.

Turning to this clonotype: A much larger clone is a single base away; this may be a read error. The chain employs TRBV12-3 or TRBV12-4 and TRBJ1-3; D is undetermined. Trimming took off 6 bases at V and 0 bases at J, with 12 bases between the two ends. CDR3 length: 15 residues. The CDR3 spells CASRNGENSGNTIYF. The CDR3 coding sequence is TGTGCCAGCAGAAACGGGGAGAACTCTGGAAACACCATATATTTT.

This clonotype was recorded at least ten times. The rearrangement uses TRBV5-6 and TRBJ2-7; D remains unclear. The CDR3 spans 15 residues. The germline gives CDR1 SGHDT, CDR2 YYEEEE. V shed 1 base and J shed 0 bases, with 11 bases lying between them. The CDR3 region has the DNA TGTGCCAGCAGCTTGTTAGGACCCAGCTCCTACGAGCAGTACTTC. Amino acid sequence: CASSLLGPSSYEQYF.

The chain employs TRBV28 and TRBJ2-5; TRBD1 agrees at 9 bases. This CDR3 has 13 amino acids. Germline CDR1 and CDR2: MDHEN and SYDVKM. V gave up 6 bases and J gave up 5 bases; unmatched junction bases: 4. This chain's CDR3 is CASSTGTGETQYF. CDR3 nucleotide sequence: TGTGCCAGCAGCACCGGGACAGGGGAGACCCAGTACTTC.

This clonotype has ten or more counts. CDR3 bases: TGTGCCAGCAGCTTAGAGGCCGGGAGGTCTGCAGGGGCCAACGTCCTGACTTTC. It yields the protein CASSLEAGRSAGANVLTF. This sequence joins TRBV7-8 and TRBJ2-6; 7 bases match TRBD2. The junction had 10 bases not matched to a gene; V was cut back by 1 base and J by 4 bases. This CDR3 contains 18 residues. Germline CDR1 is SGHVS and CDR2 is FQNEAQ.

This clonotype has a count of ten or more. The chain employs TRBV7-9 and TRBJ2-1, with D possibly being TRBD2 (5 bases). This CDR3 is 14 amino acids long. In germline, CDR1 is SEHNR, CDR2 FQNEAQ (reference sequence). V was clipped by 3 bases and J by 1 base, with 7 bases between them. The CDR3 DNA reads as TGTGCCAGCAGCTTCCGGGGTTCCTACAATGAGCAGTTCTTC. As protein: CASSFRGSYNEQFF.

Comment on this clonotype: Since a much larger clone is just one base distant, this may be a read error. The CDR3 here is CASSPQADSYNEQFF. In DNA form, the CDR3 reads TGTGCCAGCAGCCCTCAGGCGGACTCCTACAATGAGCAGTTCTTC. This chain joins TRBV5-8 and TRBJ2-1, with D hard to call. CDR3 size: 15 residues. Germline V gene data show CDR1 as SGHTS and CDR2 as YDEGEE. Between the trimmed V and J ends, which lost 4 bases and 0 bases, there was a span of 11 bases.

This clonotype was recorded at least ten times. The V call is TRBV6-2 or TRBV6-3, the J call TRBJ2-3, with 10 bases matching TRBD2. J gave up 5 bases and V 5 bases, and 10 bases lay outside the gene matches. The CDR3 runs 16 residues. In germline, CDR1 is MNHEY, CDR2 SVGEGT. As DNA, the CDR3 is TGTGCCAGCAGTGACCCTAGCGGGAGATATGGAGATACGCAGTATTTT. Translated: CASSDPSGRYGDTQYF.

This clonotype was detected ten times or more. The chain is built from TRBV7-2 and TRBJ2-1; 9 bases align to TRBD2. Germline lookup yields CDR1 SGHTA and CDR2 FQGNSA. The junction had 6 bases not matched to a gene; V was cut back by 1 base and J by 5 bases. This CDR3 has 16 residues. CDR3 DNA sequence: TGTGCCAGCAGCTTAGGTGGCGGGAGGGCCAACAATGAGCAGTTCTTC. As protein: CASSLGGGRANNEQFF.

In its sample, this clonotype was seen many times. This chain's CDR3 is CASSVSGMNTDTQYF. DNA for the CDR3: TGTGCCAGTAGTGTCTCCGGGATGAACACAGATACGCAGTATTTT. The rearrangement joins TRBV19 to TRBJ2-3; D is possibly TRBD2 (5 bases). This CDR3 region has 15 residues. The germline gives CDR1 LNHDA, CDR2 SQIVND (reference sequence). V was pared by 5 bases and J by 2 bases, with 14 bases between.

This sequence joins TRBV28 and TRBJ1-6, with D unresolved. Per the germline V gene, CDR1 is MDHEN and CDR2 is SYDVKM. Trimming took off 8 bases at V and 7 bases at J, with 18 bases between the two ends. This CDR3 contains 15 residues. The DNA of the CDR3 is TGTGCCAGCCGCTCGGCGGGGAGGTGGAATTCACCCCTCCACTTT. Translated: CASRSAGRWNSPLHF.

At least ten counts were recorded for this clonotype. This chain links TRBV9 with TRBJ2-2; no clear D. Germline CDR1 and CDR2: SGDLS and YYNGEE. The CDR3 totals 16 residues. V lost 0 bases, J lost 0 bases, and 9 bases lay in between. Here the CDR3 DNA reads TGTGCCAGCAGCGTAGGGGCGACAACGAACACCGGGGAGCTGTTTTTT. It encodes CASSVGATTNTGELFF.

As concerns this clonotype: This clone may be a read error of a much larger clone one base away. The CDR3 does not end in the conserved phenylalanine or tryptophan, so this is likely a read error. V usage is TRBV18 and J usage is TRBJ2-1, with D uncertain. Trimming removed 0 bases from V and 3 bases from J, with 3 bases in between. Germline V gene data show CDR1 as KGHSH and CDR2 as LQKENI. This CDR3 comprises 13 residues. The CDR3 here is CASSPPDYNEQFL. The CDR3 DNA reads TGTGCCAGCTCACCACCGGACTACAATGAGCAGTTCCTC.

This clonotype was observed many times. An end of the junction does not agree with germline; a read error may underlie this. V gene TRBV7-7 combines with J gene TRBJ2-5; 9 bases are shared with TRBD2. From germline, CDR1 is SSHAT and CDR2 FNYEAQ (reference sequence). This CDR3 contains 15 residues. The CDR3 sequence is CASSLGAGGLETQYF. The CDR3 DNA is TGTGCTAGCAGCTTAGGAGCGGGAGGTCTGGAGACCCAGTACTTC.

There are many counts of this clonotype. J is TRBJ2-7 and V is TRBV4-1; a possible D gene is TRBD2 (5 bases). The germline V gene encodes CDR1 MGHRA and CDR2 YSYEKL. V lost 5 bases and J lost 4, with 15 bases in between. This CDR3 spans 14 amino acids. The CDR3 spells CASSFQDGSYEQYF. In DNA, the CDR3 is TGCGCCAGCAGCTTCCAAGATGGGAGTTACGAGCAGTACTTC.